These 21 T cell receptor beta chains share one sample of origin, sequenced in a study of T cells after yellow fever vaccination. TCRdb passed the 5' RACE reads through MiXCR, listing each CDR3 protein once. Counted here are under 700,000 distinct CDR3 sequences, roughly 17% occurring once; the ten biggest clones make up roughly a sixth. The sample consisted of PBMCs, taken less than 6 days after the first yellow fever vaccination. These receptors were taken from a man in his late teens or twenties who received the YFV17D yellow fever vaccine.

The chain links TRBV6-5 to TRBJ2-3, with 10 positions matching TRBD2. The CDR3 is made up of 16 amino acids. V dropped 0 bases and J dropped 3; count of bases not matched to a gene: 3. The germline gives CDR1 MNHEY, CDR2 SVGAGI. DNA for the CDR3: TGTGCCAGCAGTTACTCTCGACTAGCGGGTACAGATACGCAGTATTTT. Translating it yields CASSYSRLAGTDTQYF.

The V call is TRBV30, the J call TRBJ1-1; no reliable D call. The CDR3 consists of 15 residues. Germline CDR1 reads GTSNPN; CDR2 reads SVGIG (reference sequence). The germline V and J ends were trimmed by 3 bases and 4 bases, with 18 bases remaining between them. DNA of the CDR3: TGTGCCTGGAGCAAAGATTCAGGCACGATCACTGAAGCTTTCTTT. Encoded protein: CAWSKDSGTITEAFF.

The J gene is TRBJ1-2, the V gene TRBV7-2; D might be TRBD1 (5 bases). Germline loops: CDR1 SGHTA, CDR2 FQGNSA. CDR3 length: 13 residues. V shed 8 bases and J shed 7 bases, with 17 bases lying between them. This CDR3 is CASSTAGSSGYTF. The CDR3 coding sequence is TGTGCCAGCTCGACGGCAGGGTCGAGTGGCTACACCTTC.

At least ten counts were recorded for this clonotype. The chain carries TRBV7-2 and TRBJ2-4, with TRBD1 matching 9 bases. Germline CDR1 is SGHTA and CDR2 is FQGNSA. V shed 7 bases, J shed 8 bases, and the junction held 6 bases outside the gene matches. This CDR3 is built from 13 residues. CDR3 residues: CASNPTGGDIQYF. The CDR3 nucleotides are TGTGCCAGCAACCCGACAGGGGGAGACATTCAGTACTTC.

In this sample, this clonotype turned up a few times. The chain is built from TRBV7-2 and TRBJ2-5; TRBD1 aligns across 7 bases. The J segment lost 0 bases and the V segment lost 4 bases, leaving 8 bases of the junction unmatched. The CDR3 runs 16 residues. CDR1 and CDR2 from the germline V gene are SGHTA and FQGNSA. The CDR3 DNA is TGTGCCAGCAGCTCCAGACCGGACAGGTACCAAGAGACCCAGTACTTC. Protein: CASSSRPDRYQETQYF.

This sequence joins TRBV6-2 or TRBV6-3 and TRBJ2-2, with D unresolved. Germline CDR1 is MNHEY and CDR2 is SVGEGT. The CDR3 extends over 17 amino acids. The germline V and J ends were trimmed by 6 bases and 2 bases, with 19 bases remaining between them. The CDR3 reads CASSLDEQGFNTGELFF. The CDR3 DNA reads TGTGCCAGCAGCCTGGACGAACAAGGGTTTAACACCGGGGAGCTGTTTTTT.

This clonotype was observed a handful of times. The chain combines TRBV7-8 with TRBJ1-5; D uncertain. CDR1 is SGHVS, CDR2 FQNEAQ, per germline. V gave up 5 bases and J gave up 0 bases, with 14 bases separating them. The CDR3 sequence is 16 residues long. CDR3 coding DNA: TGTGCCAGCAGCACCTGGACGGACCTTAGCAATCAGCCCCAGCATTTT. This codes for CASSTWTDLSNQPQHF. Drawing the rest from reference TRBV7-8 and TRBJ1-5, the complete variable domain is GAGVSQSPRYKVAKRGQDVALRCDPISGHVSLFWYQQALGQGPEFLTYFQNEAQLDKSGLPSDRFFAERPEGSVSTLKIQRTQQEDSAVYLCASSTWTDLSNQPQHFGDGTRLSIL.

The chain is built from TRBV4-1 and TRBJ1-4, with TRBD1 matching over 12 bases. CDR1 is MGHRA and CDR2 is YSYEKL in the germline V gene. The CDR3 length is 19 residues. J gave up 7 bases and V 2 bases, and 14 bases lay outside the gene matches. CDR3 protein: CASSQTGTGGHRKIEKLFF. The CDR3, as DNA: TGCGCCAGCAGCCAAACCGGGACAGGGGGCCATCGGAAAATTGAAAAACTGTTTTTT.

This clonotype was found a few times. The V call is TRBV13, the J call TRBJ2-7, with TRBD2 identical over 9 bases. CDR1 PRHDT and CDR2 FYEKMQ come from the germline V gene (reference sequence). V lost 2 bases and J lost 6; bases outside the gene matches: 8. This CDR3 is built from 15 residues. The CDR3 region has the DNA TGTGCCAGCAGCTTAACGGCGGGGGGGCGAGGCGAGCAGTACTTC. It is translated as CASSLTAGGRGEQYF.

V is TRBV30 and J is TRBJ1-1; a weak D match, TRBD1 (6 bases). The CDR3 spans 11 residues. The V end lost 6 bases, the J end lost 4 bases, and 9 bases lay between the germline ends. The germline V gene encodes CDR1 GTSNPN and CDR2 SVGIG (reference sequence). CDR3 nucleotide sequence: TGTGCCTGCCCACAGGGCACTGAAGCTTTCTTT. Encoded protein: CACPQGTEAFF.

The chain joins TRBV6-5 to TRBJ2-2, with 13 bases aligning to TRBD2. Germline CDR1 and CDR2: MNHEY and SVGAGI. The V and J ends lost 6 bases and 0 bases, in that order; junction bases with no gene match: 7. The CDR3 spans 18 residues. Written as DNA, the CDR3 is TGTGCCAGCAGCTTACTAGCGGGGGGGCCCGCGAACACCGGGGAGCTGTTTTTT. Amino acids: CASSLLAGGPANTGELFF.

DNA for the CDR3: TGTGCCAGCGATCCGGGGGGAAGGGAGACCCAGTACTTC. Translating gives CASDPGGRETQYF. The chain combines TRBV2 with TRBJ2-5; 7 bases line up with TRBD2. The CDR3 extends over 13 amino acids. The junction had 8 bases not matched to a gene; V was cut back by 8 bases and J by 5 bases. Germline CDR1 and CDR2: SNHLY and FYNNEI. Together with reference TRBV2 and TRBJ2-5, the CDR3 gives the full variable domain: EPEVTQTPSHQVTQMGQEVILRCVPISNHLYFYWYRQILGQKVEFLVSFYNNEISEKSEIFDDQFSVERPDGSNFTLKIRSTKLEDSAMYFCASDPGGRETQYFGPGTRLLVL.

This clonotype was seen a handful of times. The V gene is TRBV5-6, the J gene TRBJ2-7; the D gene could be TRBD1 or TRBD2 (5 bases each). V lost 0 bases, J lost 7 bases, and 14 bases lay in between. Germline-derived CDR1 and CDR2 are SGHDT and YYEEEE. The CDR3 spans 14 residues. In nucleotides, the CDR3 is TGTGCCAGCAGCTTGGGTTCGGGGCTACGAGAGCAGTACGTC. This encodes CASSLGSGLREQYV.

In nucleotides, the CDR3 is TGTGCCAGCAGCCGTTTAACGAATCAGCCCCAGCATTTT. This encodes CASSRLTNQPQHF. The V and J genes are TRBV7-8 and TRBJ1-5; D gene unclear. In germline, CDR1 is SGHVS, CDR2 FQNEAQ. This CDR3 is 13 amino acids long. V lost 5 bases and J 4 bases, leaving 9 bases between the germline ends.

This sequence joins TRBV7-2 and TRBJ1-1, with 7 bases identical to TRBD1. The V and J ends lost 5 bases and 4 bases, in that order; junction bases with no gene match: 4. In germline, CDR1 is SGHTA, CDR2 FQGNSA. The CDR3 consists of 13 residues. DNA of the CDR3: TGTGCCAGCAGCAACAGGGGACCCACTGAAGCTTTCTTT. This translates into CASSNRGPTEAFF.

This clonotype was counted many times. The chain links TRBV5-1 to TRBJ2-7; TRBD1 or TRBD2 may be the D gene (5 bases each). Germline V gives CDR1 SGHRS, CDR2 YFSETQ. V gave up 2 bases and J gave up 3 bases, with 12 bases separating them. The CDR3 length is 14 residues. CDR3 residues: CASSLSGLNYEQYV. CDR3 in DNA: TGCGCCAGCAGCTTATCGGGGCTAAACTACGAGCAGTACGTC.

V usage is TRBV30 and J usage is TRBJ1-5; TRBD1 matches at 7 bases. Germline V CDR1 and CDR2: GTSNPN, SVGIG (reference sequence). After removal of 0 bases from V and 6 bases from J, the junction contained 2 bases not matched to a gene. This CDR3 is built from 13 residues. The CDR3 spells CAWSVQGRQPQHF. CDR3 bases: TGTGCCTGGAGTGTACAGGGGCGTCAGCCCCAGCATTTT.

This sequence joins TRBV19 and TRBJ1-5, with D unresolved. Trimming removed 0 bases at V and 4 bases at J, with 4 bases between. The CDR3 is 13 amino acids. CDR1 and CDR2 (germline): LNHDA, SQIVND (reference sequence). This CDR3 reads CASSIEGNQPQHF. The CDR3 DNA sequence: TGTGCCAGTAGTATAGAGGGTAATCAGCCCCAGCATTTT.

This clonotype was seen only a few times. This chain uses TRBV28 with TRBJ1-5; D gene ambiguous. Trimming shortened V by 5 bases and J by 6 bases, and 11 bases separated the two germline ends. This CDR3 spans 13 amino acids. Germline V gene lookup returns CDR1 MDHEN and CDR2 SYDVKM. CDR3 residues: CASSPHGGQPQHF. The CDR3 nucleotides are TGTGCCAGCAGTCCCCATGGCGGTCAGCCCCAGCATTTT.

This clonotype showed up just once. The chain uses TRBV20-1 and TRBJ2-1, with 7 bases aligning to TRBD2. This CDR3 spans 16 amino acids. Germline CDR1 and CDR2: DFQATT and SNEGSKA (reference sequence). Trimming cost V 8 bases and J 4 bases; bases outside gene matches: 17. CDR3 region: CSPLHPGGIRYNEQFF. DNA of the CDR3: TGCAGTCCCCTCCATCCCGGGGGGATTAGGTACAATGAGCAGTTCTTC.

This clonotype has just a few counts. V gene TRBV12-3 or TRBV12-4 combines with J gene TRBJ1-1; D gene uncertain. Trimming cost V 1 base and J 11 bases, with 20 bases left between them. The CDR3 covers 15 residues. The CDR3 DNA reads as TGTGCCAGCAGTTTAGAGGAATTACTCTACCCCTCGGCTTTCTTT. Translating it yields CASSLEELLYPSAFF.